This is a list of T cell receptor beta chains from one sample in a study of monozygotic twins with inflammatory bowel disease. TCRdb re-called the 5' RACE reads and gives one entry per CDR3 protein, without DNA. The ten most abundant clones cover 2% to 2.5% of a sample with around 450,000 distinct CDR3 sequences. The sequenced material came from blood. Every receptor here comes from a human donor with ulcerative colitis or Crohn's disease, or a healthy co-twin of an affected twin (not recorded which). The CDR3 runs from the conserved cysteine through the conserved F or W.

V	J	CDR3
TRBV6-1	TRBJ2-2	CASNRDRGTGELFF
TRBV30	TRBJ2-5	CAWSSGKYQETQYF
TRBV5-1	TRBJ2-1	CASSLGFGGTEQFF
TRBV7-9	TRBJ1-5	CASSLGDLPQHF
TRBV19	TRBJ2-7	CASSKMGSSYEQYF
TRBV12-3/TRBV12-4	TRBJ2-7	CASSPTWTSGVEQYF
TRBV18	TRBJ2-3	CASSLPPGAQYF
TRBV7-9	TRBJ1-2	CASSLVGQGAYGYTF
TRBV20-1	TRBJ2-1	CSALRGTYNEQFF
TRBV20-1	TRBJ2-1	CSARVVASGGYNEQFF
TRBV7-9	TRBJ2-7	CASTVQGKNEQYF
TRBV29-1	TRBJ2-6	CSVRAGGANVLTF
TRBV29-1	TRBJ2-3	CSHRGADTQYF
TRBV4-2	TRBJ2-6	CASSQVGTGAGSGANVLTF
TRBV3-1	TRBJ1-4	CASSPYVNNEKLFF
TRBV28	TRBJ2-5	CASLERGVETQYF
TRBV5-5	TRBJ1-2	CASSLQGVRGYTF
TRBV4-1	TRBJ2-7	CASSQTGAVSYEQYF
TRBV11-1	TRBJ2-6	CASSLALARGSGANVLTF
TRBV7-9	TRBJ2-7	CASSPRGGTSMNEQYF
TRBV12-3/TRBV12-4	TRBJ2-3	CASTPMGGPDTQYF
TRBV11-3	TRBJ2-2	CASSPGQANTGELFF
TRBV7-2	TRBJ1-1	CASSLDGFIEAFF
TRBV6-2/TRBV6-3	TRBJ1-2	CASSYGGGYTF
TRBV20-1	TRBJ2-3	CSAKDHRSSTDTQYF
TRBV19	TRBJ2-5	CASRGGGKTQYF
TRBV3-1	TRBJ2-1	CASSRTQSSYNEQFF
TRBV6-1	TRBJ1-5	CASSQMGGVNQPQHF
TRBV28	TRBJ1-2	CASSPSRPGGNYGYTF
TRBV10-3	TRBJ1-2	CAISESTNYGYTF
TRBV24-1	TRBJ2-3	CATSDLYQTGSRGNTQYF
TRBV20-1	TRBJ2-3	CSARGQGTDTQYF
TRBV6-2/TRBV6-3	TRBJ2-1	CASNLQAGVNEQFF
TRBV10-3	TRBJ1-2	CAISEFDEGGYTF
TRBV13	TRBJ2-1	CASSWTVYNNEQFF
TRBV2	TRBJ2-3	CASRRLRTSAADTQYF
TRBV12-3/TRBV12-4	TRBJ1-4	CASSGQGNEKLFF
TRBV6-1	TRBJ1-1	CASRILGGTPRENTEAFF
TRBV20-1	TRBJ2-3	CSARSPSGRMDTQYF
TRBV10-3	TRBJ1-2	CAISVDSRGYTF
TRBV10-3	TRBJ2-3	CAIGGGTSTDTQYF
TRBV11-1	TRBJ2-1	CASSLARTTSYNEQFF
TRBV7-2	TRBJ2-1	CASSPQGVNEQFF
TRBV11-2	TRBJ1-6	CAIRSSYNSPLHF
TRBV2	TRBJ2-1	CASSLGTAGGEQFF
TRBV3-1	TRBJ2-4	CASSPGTFQNIQYF
TRBV20-1	TRBJ2-5	CSARDGTSVQETQYF
TRBV12-3/TRBV12-4	TRBJ1-2	CASSLTGEGYGYTF
TRBV28	TRBJ2-1	CASSLGGQTNNEQFF
TRBV12-3/TRBV12-4	TRBJ1-1	CASSFGEGDTEAFF
TRBV20-1	TRBJ2-7	CSARSLMMGFYEQYF
TRBV20-1	TRBJ2-3	CRTVVWGTDTQYF
TRBV11-3	TRBJ2-7	CASSLASRAESFPYEQYF
TRBV12-3/TRBV12-4	TRBJ2-3	CASSLGPSADTQYF
TRBV6-1	TRBJ1-6	CASREGRTGGSPLHF
TRBV7-3	TRBJ1-6	CASSQTGQGLTPLHF